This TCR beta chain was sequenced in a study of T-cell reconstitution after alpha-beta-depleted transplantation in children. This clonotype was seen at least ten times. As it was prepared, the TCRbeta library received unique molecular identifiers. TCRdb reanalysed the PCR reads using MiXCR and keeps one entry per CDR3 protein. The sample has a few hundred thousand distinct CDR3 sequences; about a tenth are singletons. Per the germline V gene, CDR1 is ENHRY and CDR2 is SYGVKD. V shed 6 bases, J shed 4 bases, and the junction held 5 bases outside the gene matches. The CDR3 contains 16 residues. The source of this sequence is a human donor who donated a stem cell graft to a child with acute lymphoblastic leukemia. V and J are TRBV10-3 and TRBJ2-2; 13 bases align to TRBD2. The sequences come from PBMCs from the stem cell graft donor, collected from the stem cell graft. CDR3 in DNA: TGTGCCATCAGGACTAGCGGGAGGTTGGGCACCGGGGAGCTGTTTTTT. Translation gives CAIRTSGRLGTGELFF.